Listed below are T cell receptor beta chains from one sample, sequenced in a study of blood T cell repertoires in COVID-19. The assay was immunoSEQ multiplex PCR, and TCRdb's table has in-frame clones only and misses some. This table has roughly 340,000 clones, about 90% appearing once. Source material: peripheral blood. The receptors originated from a woman aged 18-30 years who had recovered from COVID-19. Each CDR3 is given with its conserved first and last residue. Fields, in order: clone size, J gene, D gene, V gene, CDR3 protein, CDR3 DNA. D genes are given only for firm matches. Size tells how often a clone was seen (once, few, many) or the class of an expanded clone, and some rows leave it out.

- | TRBJ1-3 | TRBD1 | TRBV5-1 | CASSFGHRGTSGNTIYF | TGCGCCAGCAGCTTTGGTCACAGGGGAACATCAGGAAACACCATATATTTT
- | TRBJ1-5 | TRBD1 | TRBV10-3 | CAISVTGGIGDQPQHF | TGTGCCATCAGTGTCACAGGGGGTATAGGAGATCAGCCCCAGCATTTT
- | TRBJ1-5 | - | TRBV11-2 | CASSLAGLSNQPQHF | TGTGCCAGCAGCTTAGCCGGTCTGAGCAATCAGCCCCAGCATTTT
- | TRBJ2-2 | - | TRBV12-3/TRBV12-4 | CASSLTGPGELFF | TGTGCCAGCAGTTTGACAGGCCCCGGGGAGCTGTTTTTT
few | TRBJ2-3 | TRBD1 | TRBV15 | CATSRVSGTEYSTDTQYF | TGTGCCACCAGCAGAGTTTCCGGGACAGAATACAGCACAGATACGCAGTATTTT
- | TRBJ2-3 | TRBD1 | TRBV27 | CASTPGGWTDTQYF | TGTGCCAGCACCCCAGGGGGCTGGACAGATACGCAGTATTTT
- | TRBJ2-1 | - | TRBV7-2 | CASSLYVNEQFF | TGTGCCAGCAGCTTATATGTCAATGAGCAGTTCTTC
once | TRBJ1-1 | - | TRBV11-3 | CASSLEVESDTEAFF | TGTGCCAGCAGCTTAGAGGTTGAGTCGGACACTGAAGCTTTCTTT
- | TRBJ1-2 | TRBD1 | TRBV9 | CASSLRDRGNYGYTF | TGTGCCAGCAGCCTCCGCGACAGGGGAAACTATGGCTACACCTTC
- | TRBJ1-6 | TRBD1 | TRBV9 | CASSVVGDSDSPLHF | TGTGCCAGCAGCGTAGTAGGGGACAGCGATTCACCCCTCCACTTT
- | TRBJ2-3 | - | TRBV7-2 | CASSLRAPDTQYF | TGTGCCAGCAGCTTGCGAGCGCCAGATACGCAGTATTTT
- | TRBJ1-2 | - | TRBV7-2 | CASSLQGNYGYTF | TGTGCCAGCAGCTTACAGGGGAACTATGGCTACACCTTC
- | TRBJ2-1 | TRBD2 | TRBV6-2/TRBV6-3 | CASSYTRTSEGFF | TGTGCCAGCAGTTACACCCGGACTAGTGAAGGGTTCTTC
- | TRBJ2-1 | - | TRBV7-8 | CASSLDHRHYNEQFF | TGTGCCAGCAGCTTAGATCACAGACATTACAATGAGCAGTTCTTC
- | TRBJ1-1 | - | TRBV11-3 | CASSLDAGVGTEAFF | TGTGCCAGCAGCTTAGACGCCGGGGTGGGGACTGAAGCTTTCTTT
- | TRBJ1-2 | - | TRBV14 | CASSQVGRGGYGYTF | TGTGCCAGCAGCCAAGTCGGCAGGGGCGGCTATGGCTACACCTTC
- | TRBJ2-2 | TRBD1 | TRBV12-5 | CASGRQGTYGELFF | TGTGCTAGTGGCCGACAGGGGACGTACGGGGAGCTGTTTTTT
- | TRBJ2-1 | TRBD2 | TRBV11-3 | CASSPNSGRNDEQFF | TGTGCCAGCAGCCCAAATAGCGGGAGGAACGATGAGCAGTTCTTC
- | TRBJ2-5 | TRBD2 | TRBV19 | CASALRGVEETQYF | TGTGCCAGTGCCTTGCGGGGGGTGGAAGAGACCCAGTACTTC
- | TRBJ1-5 | - | TRBV19 | CASTPTGLVSNQPQHF | TGTGCCAGTACCCCGACGGGACTCGTCAGCAATCAGCCCCAGCATTTT
- | TRBJ2-5 | - | TRBV4-3 | CASSQDIWGGRETQYF | TGCGCCAGCAGCCAAGATATTTGGGGGGGGCGTGAGACCCAGTACTTC
- | TRBJ2-3 | - | TRBV10-1 | CASSESVGRQYF | TGCGCCAGCAGTGAGTCGGTAGGGAGGCAGTATTTT
- | TRBJ1-4 | - | TRBV27 | CASSPGERFNEKLFF | TGTGCCAGCAGTCCCGGGGAGAGGTTTAATGAAAAACTGTTTTTT
- | TRBJ2-3 | TRBD2 | TRBV19 | CASSERIAGVGDTQYF | TGTGCCAGTAGTGAGAGGATAGCGGGAGTGGGAGATACGCAGTATTTT
- | TRBJ1-1 | TRBD1 | TRBV19 | CASSGQGAYPAEAFF | TGTGCCAGTAGCGGACAGGGCGCCTACCCGGCTGAAGCTTTCTTT
- | TRBJ2-5 | TRBD1 | TRBV14 | CASRPGTGVQGAQYF | TGTGCCAGCAGACCCGGGACAGGGGTTCAAGGGGCCCAGTACTTC